This T cell receptor beta chain was sequenced for a study of Graves' ophthalmopathy and Graves' hyperthyroidism. Findings of the study overall: A model built from 13 signatures distinguished ophthalmopathy from stable hyperthyroidism with around 91% sensitivity and around 78% specificity. Both an approximately 69% sensitivity and a 72.22% specificity characterized the model's predictions of ophthalmopathy progression.

This clonotype was detected many times. The antigen is not known. As the template, RNA transcripts were used to amplify TCR beta CDR3 regions. Second-round multiplex PCR came after a first-round RT-PCR that employed HTBI primers. TCRdb itself ran the multiplex PCR reads through MiXCR, one entry per CDR3 protein. Of almost 400,000 distinct CDR3 sequences in the sample, around 20% were seen once. Trimming stripped 5 bases from V and 5 bases from J, with 10 bases between. The CDR3 contains 13 residues. Per germline, CDR1 SGHTA and CDR2 FQGNSA. The chain has TRBV7-2 and TRBJ1-5; D ambiguous. The clonotype originates from a woman between 18 and 29 years old with Graves' ophthalmopathy. The specimen sequenced was peripheral blood. As DNA, the CDR3 is TGTGCCAGCAGCCCCGGGAGCCATCAGCCCCAGCATTTT. Translation: CASSPGSHQPQHF.